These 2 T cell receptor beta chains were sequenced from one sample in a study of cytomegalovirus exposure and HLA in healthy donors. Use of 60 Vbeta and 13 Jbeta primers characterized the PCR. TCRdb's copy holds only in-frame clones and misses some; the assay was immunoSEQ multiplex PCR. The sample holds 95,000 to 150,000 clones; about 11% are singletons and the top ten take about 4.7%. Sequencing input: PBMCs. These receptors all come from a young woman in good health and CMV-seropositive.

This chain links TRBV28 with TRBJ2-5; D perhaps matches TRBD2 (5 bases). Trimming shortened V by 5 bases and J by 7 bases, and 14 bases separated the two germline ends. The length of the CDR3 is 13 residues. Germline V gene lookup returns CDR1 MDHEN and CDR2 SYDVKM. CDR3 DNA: TGTGCCAGCAGTCTCCTGACTGGAGGGACCCAGTACTTC. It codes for CASSLLTGGTQYF.

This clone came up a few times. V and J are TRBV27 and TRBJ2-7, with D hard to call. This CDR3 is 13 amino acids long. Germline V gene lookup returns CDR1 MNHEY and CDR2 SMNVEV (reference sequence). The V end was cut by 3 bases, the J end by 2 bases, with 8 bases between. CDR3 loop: CASSLSQTYEQYF. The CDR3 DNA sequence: TGTGCCAGCAGTTTGTCTCAGACCTACGAGCAGTACTTC.